This T cell receptor (beta chain) was observed in a study of circulating and synovial CD4+ cells in juvenile arthritis. TCRdb keeps only in-frame clones here, not all; method: immunoSEQ multiplex PCR. The repertoire has 30,000 to 40,000 clones, just under 97% of them found once; the top ten carry around 0.17%. Deletions cut 5 bases from V and 4 bases from J, with 2 bases between. Germline V CDR1 and CDR2: DFQATT, SNEGSKA (reference sequence). The CDR3 contains 9 residues. The source material was CD4+ T cells from blood. The V gene is TRBV20-1, the J gene TRBJ1-2; no definite D call. This clonotype originated in a human donor with juvenile idiopathic arthritis. CDR3 DNA: TGCAGTGCTCGCTATGGCTACACCTTC. Translated: CSARYGYTF.